Below are 28 T cell receptor beta chains sequenced from a single sample in a study of cytomegalovirus exposure and HLA in healthy donors. 60 Vbeta and 13 Jbeta primers were used in PCR. Profiled with immunoSEQ multiplex PCR; TCRdb holds only in-frame clones, not every one. The sample consists of around 130,000 clones, just over 65% of them appearing once. Source material: PBMCs. The receptors originated from a man aged 18 to 35 in good health and CMV-seronegative.

In this sample, this clone turned up a few times. The chain couples TRBV7-9 to TRBJ2-6; 9 bases are a match to TRBD1. The CDR3 covers 19 residues. With V trimmed by 5 bases and J by 3 bases, 14 bases remained unmatched. CDR1 and CDR2 from the germline V gene are SEHNR and FQNEAQ (reference sequence). The chain's CDR3 is CASSPSGGQGGFGANVLTF. CDR3 in DNA: TGTGCCAGCAGCCCCTCGGGGGGACAGGGAGGTTTTGGGGCCAACGTCCTGACTTTC.

The J gene is TRBJ1-2, the V gene TRBV5-4; TRBD1 aligns across 8 bases. This CDR3 spans 18 amino acids. Germline assignment: CDR1 SGHNT and CDR2 YYREEE (reference sequence). Unmatched junction bases numbered 17, after V lost 3 bases and J lost 4 bases. CDR3 residues: CASSSELFDRGAGYGYTF. The CDR3 DNA is TGTGCCAGCAGCTCAGAGCTTTTTGACAGGGGCGCCGGCTATGGCTACACCTTC.

The CDR3 bases are TGTGCCAGCAGCAGCGGTGGGGGCCAGTACACCTTC. It specifies CASSSGGGQYTF. The chain joins TRBV27 to TRBJ1-2; TRBD1 might be the D (6 bases). V gave up 6 bases and J gave up 11 bases, with 16 bases separating them. The CDR3 has 12 residues. CDR1 and CDR2 from the germline V gene are MNHEY and SMNVEV (reference sequence).

The DNA for the CDR3 is TGTGCCAGCAGTATCTCGACAGGGAGTCAAGAGACCCAGTACTTC. Translating it yields CASSISTGSQETQYF. The J gene is TRBJ2-5, the V gene TRBV27, with 7 nucleotides matching TRBD1. The CDR3 sequence is 15 residues long. Germline CDR1 is MNHEY and CDR2 is SMNVEV (reference sequence). The V segment lost 5 bases and the J segment 2 bases; nucleotides outside the gene matches: 8.

The chain joins TRBV6-5 to TRBJ2-1, with TRBD2 matching over 11 bases. V gave up 11 bases and J gave up 5 bases; unmatched junction bases: 11. The CDR3 covers 15 residues. Germline CDR1 and CDR2: MNHEY and SVGAGI. The CDR3 bases are TGTGCCGGTCCTAGCGGGAGGCCCCCAGACAATGAGCAGTTCTTC. It encodes CAGPSGRPPDNEQFF.

The chain has TRBV10-3 and TRBJ1-1, with 8 bases matching TRBD1. CDR3 length equals 15 residues. The germline V gene encodes CDR1 ENHRY and CDR2 SYGVKD. The ends lost 5 bases at V and 3 bases at J; junction bases unmatched: 8. In nucleotides, the CDR3 is TGTGCCATCAGTTTGACAGGGGTGGAGTACACTGAAGCTTTCTTT. This encodes CAISLTGVEYTEAFF.

The chain combines TRBV7-9 with TRBJ2-7; D gene unclear. V shed 1 base and J shed 3 bases, with 13 bases lying between them. CDR1 and CDR2 (germline): SEHNR, FQNEAQ (reference sequence). The CDR3 sequence is 15 residues long. CDR3 sequence: CASSLGRGTFYEQYF. In DNA form, the CDR3 reads TGTGCCAGCAGCTTAGGTCGCGGTACCTTCTACGAGCAGTACTTC.

This clone appeared a single time. The chain carries TRBV30 and TRBJ1-3, with D possibly being TRBD1 (6 bases). The germline CDR1 and CDR2 sequences are GTSNPN and SVGIG (reference sequence). V dropped 2 bases and J dropped 4 bases, with 9 bases sitting between them. This CDR3 is built from 13 residues. CDR3 sequence (DNA): TGTGCCTGGAGTCCAGGGGTAGGAAACACCATATATTTT. Encoded protein: CAWSPGVGNTIYF.

CDR3 in DNA: TGTGCCAGCAGAGCCGCAGGGGGCCTGGGAAACACCATATATTTT. Protein product: CASRAAGGLGNTIYF. V is TRBV6-6 and J is TRBJ1-3; 8 nucleotides align to TRBD1. V was pared by 6 bases and J by 4 bases, with 8 bases of the junction left unmatched. The V gene's germline CDR1 is MNHNY and CDR2 SVGAGI (reference sequence). There are 15 residues in the CDR3.

Of note for this clone: Because the CDR3 is missing its conserved closing phenylalanine or tryptophan, this is likely a read error. It is unclear where the CDR3 begins or ends on the DNA, so no DNA is shown, and the CDR3 is as TCRdb lists it. This rearrangement joins TRBV6-9 to TRBJ1-3. The CDR3 length is 8 residues, termini included. Germline-derived CDR1 and CDR2 are MNHGY and SVAAGI. CDR3 region: CARGGPNG.

This sequence joins TRBV28 and TRBJ2-5; D remains ambiguous. The assigned J gene may be wrong: the sequence end matches TRBJ2-7 better. Looked up from germline, CDR1 is MDHEN and CDR2 is SYDVKM. This CDR3 comprises 12 residues. CDR3 sequence reads: CASSYLTYEQYF. CDR3 in DNA: TGTGCCAGCAGTTATCTCACCTACGAGCAGTACTTC.

This clone has just a few counts. The chain is built from TRBV6-1 and TRBJ2-7, with no clear D. Trimming stripped 4 bases from V and 3 bases from J, with 13 bases between. The CDR3 runs to 14 residues. Germline V gene sequence: CDR1 MNHNS, CDR2 SASEGT. CDR3 sequence (DNA): TGTGCCAGCAGTGTCCAGCGTACTGTCTACGAGCAGTACTTC. It translates to CASSVQRTVYEQYF.

The chain carries TRBV19 and TRBJ2-1, with no clear D. This CDR3 region has 13 residues. Germline V gene lookup returns CDR1 LNHDA and CDR2 SQIVND (reference sequence). V lost 3 bases to trimming and J lost 10 bases, with 13 bases between them. The CDR3 coding sequence is TGTGCCAGTAGTATTGGGCTTCGAAGCGAGCAGTTCTTC. Protein: CASSIGLRSEQFF.

The V and J genes are TRBV10-3 and TRBJ1-1; D is ambiguous. V lost 0 bases, J lost 2 bases, and 7 bases lay in between. The CDR3 covers 14 residues. Germline CDR1 and CDR2: ENHRY and SYGVKD. The CDR3 sequence: CAISESEGNTEAFF. CDR3 nucleotide sequence: TGTGCCATCAGTGAGTCGGAGGGCAACACTGAAGCTTTCTTT.

This clone was detected only a few times. The rearrangement links TRBV29-1 to TRBJ1-2; D call uncertain. Deletions cut 3 bases from V and 8 bases from J, with 10 bases between. The CDR3 covers 11 residues. Germline CDR1 SQVTM, CDR2 ANQGSEA. In nucleotides, the CDR3 is TGCAGCGTTGAGGCGGTTTTCGGCTACACCTTC. Its translation is CSVEAVFGYTF. The variable domain in full, with the rest retrieved from reference TRBV29-1 and TRBJ1-2, is SAVISQKPSRDICQRGTSLTIQCQVDSQVTMMFWYRQQPGQSLTLIATANQGSEATYESGFVIDKFPISRPNLTFSTLTVSNMSPEDSSIYLCSVEAVFGYTFGSGTRLTVV.

This chain joins TRBV30 and TRBJ1-1; 8 positions match TRBD1. Germline values: CDR1 GTSNPN, CDR2 SVGIG (reference sequence). The CDR3 sequence is 14 residues long. J was trimmed by 6 bases and V by 4 bases; bases with no gene match: 10. The DNA for the CDR3 is TGTGCCTGGACCCCCGGACAGGGAGGATCTGAAGCTTTCTTT. Translating gives CAWTPGQGGSEAFF.

The chain combines TRBV7-9 with TRBJ2-7; 12 positions match TRBD2. J gave up 5 bases and V 5 bases, and 7 bases lay outside the gene matches. CDR1 SEHNR and CDR2 FQNEAQ come from the germline V gene (reference sequence). This CDR3 spans 15 amino acids. The chain's CDR3 is CASSRPSGRANEQYF. Written as DNA, the CDR3 is TGTGCCAGCAGCCGTCCTAGCGGGAGGGCCAACGAGCAGTACTTC.

This clone was seen a handful of times. The rearrangement uses TRBV6-6 and TRBJ1-1; D perhaps matches TRBD1 (6 bases). CDR3 length: 15 amino acids. The V and J ends lost 6 bases and 0 bases respectively, with 14 bases between them. Germline V gives CDR1 MNHNY, CDR2 SVGAGI (reference sequence). CDR3 nucleotides: TGTGCCAGCAGCGGCCTCAGGGGCATGAACACTGAAGCTTTCTTT. As protein: CASSGLRGMNTEAFF.

J is TRBJ1-2 and V is TRBV14; tentatively, D is TRBD1 (5 bases). The germline V gene has CDR1 SGHDN and CDR2 FVKESK. The CDR3 contains 13 residues. V lost 1 base and J lost 8, with 11 bases in between. CDR3 sequence (DNA): TGTGCCAGCAGCCAAGGGCGGGGCTTCGGCTACACCTTC. Translated, it gives CASSQGRGFGYTF.

The V and J genes are TRBV5-1 and TRBJ1-1, with a possible D match to TRBD1 (6 bases). V lost 2 bases to trimming and J lost 1 base, with 12 bases between them. Germline V CDR1 and CDR2: SGHRS, YFSETQ. The CDR3 has 15 amino acids. In DNA form, the CDR3 reads TGCGCCAGCAGCTTAAGGGGGGGCCCGAACACTGAAGCTTTCTTT. Protein sequence: CASSLRGGPNTEAFF.

V is TRBV7-2 and J is TRBJ1-3; 11 bases line up with TRBD1. Germline trimming cut 5 bases from V and 4 bases from J; bases unmatched to any gene: 7. The CDR3 is made up of 16 amino acids. Germline assignment: CDR1 SGHTA and CDR2 FQGNSA. This chain's CDR3 is CASSPDRGPSGNTIYF. CDR3 sequence (DNA): TGTGCCAGCAGCCCGGACAGGGGGCCTTCGGGAAACACCATATATTTT.

The V and J genes are TRBV28 and TRBJ1-2, with 10 bases aligning to TRBD1. The CDR3 runs 15 residues. Looked up from germline, CDR1 is MDHEN and CDR2 is SYDVKM. Trimming at V came to 6 bases and at J to 2 bases, leaving 6 bases not matched to a gene. In DNA form, the CDR3 reads TGTGCCAGCAGGGAGTGGGGACAGGGGAACTATGGCTACACCTTC. As protein: CASREWGQGNYGYTF.

Only a few counts were recorded for this clone. J is TRBJ1-1 and V is TRBV6-1; D ambiguous. V lost 6 bases, J lost 14 bases, and 7 bases lay in between. The CDR3 length is 8 residues. Germline CDR1 reads MNHNS; CDR2 reads SASEGT. CDR3 in DNA: TGTGCCAGCAGCCCTTCCTTCTTT. Translation gives CASSPSFF.

This rearrangement joins TRBV30 to TRBJ1-5, with no clear D. Between the trimmed V and J ends, which lost 5 bases and 7 bases, there was a span of 15 bases. CDR3 length: 13 residues. CDR1 is GTSNPN, CDR2 SVGIG, per germline (reference sequence). The CDR3 DNA sequence: TGTGCCTGGGTGGAAGGCAGCGACCAGCCCCAGCATTTT. Its protein product is CAWVEGSDQPQHF.

The chain is built from TRBV7-9 and TRBJ1-3; D not certain. Germline-derived CDR1 and CDR2 are SEHNR and FQNEAQ (reference sequence). V was pared by 3 bases and J by 7 bases, with 7 bases between. CDR3 size: 12 residues. Here the CDR3 DNA reads TGTGCCAGCAGCTTGGACTGGAACACCATATATTTT. As protein: CASSLDWNTIYF.

The genes are TRBV19 and TRBJ2-6; D unresolved. CDR1 and CDR2 (germline): LNHDA, SQIVND (reference sequence). The V and J ends lost 5 bases and 4 bases respectively, with 12 bases between them. This CDR3 region has 15 residues. The CDR3 protein is CASSPTPTGANVLTF. CDR3 DNA: TGTGCCAGTAGTCCCACACCCACCGGGGCCAACGTCCTGACTTTC.

This chain connects TRBV6-5 to TRBJ2-1; the match to TRBD2 covers 7 bases. J was trimmed by 5 bases and V by 6 bases; bases with no gene match: 4. CDR3 length equals 13 residues. Looked up from germline, CDR1 is MNHEY and CDR2 is SVGAGI. CDR3 sequence: CASRASGNNEQFF. CDR3 nucleotide sequence: TGTGCCAGCAGGGCTAGCGGAAACAATGAGCAGTTCTTC.

This clone was seen only a few times. The V and J genes are TRBV30 and TRBJ2-1; possibly TRBD1 for D (6 bases). The germline V gene encodes CDR1 GTSNPN and CDR2 SVGIG (reference sequence). CDR3 length: 13 amino acids. Trimming shortened V by 3 bases and J by 4 bases, and 10 bases separated the two germline ends. This chain's CDR3 is CAWRSQGYNEQFF. The CDR3, as DNA: TGTGCCTGGAGATCACAGGGATACAATGAGCAGTTCTTC.